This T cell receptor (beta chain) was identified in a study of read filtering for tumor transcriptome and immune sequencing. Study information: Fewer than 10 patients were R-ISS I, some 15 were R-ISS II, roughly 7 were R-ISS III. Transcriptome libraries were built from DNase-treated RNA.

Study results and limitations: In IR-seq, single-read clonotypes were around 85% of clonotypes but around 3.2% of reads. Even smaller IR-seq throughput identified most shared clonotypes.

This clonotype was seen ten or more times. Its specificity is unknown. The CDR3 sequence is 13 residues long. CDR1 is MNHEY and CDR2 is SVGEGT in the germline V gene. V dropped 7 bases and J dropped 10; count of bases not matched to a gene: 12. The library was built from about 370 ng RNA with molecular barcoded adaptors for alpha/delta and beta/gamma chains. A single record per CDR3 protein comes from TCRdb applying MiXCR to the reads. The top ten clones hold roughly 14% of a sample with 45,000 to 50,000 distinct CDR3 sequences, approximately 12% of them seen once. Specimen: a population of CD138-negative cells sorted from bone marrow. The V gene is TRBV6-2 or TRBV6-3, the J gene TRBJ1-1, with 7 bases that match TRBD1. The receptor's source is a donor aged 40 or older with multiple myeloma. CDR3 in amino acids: CASTQGGQAGAFF. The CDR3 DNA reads TGTGCCAGCACCCAAGGCGGACAGGCCGGAGCTTTCTTT.